Given below is one TCR beta chain in context. Its antigen is still unknown. Nothing much larger sits one base from this clone, and base qualities are not available. This entry is derived from a study of blood T cell repertoires in COVID-19 (dated by TCRdb to the early 2020s). Study-level background: The collaborator samples originated in the United States, Italy and Spain and spanned the acute and convalescent phases of COVID-19. The material from the prospective study consisted of cDNA or gDNA derived from T cells, B-cell-depleted T cells, or PBMCs. The dataset comprised deeply sampled blood TCRbeta repertoires from subjects exposed to, actively infected with, or recovered from COVID-19. A freely available public database, intended as a resource for researchers studying the immune response to SARS-CoV-2, is where the repertoires were released. The samples were drawn from the first 160 participants of the ongoing ImmuneRACE study and from over 950 subjects provided by 6 global collaborators. A de-identified subject ID, COVID-19 status, age in years and sex were almost always included in the sample metadata. Where HLA class I and class II types were available, the types were taken from metadata supplied by the sample provider, not from assay-based typing. Overall study outcomes, separate from this receptor: How much clinical and demographic metadata was included differed by source and by participant, and the metadata was provided uncurated.

TCRbeta CDR3 regions were amplified from genomic DNA using the immunoSEQ Assay, a bias-controlled multiplex PCR. The authors processed their data as follows. The number of nucleated cells in each sample was estimated from the amplification of reference gene primers within the assay. To quantify the absolute abundance of each unique TCRbeta CDR3 rearrangement, sequence reads were collapsed and filtered. For each sample, productive Simpson clonality was calculated as the square root of Simpson's diversity index across productive rearrangements. Drawn from immuneACCESS, this table holds only the in-frame rearrangements with V and J called that TCRdb kept. Clones are partly lost; checked studies trace under half to an unresolved V gene and leave the rest unexplained. That table is the source of V, J and clone size, and D and trimming were worked out from the DNA. Counted in this sample were roughly 250,000 clones; 75% to 90% of them appeared once. Under 0.95% of the sample lies in the top ten.

Whole blood was collected in K2EDTA tubes by collaborating institutions according to the institutions' own protocols. For TCRbeta analysis, collaborators shipped samples as frozen whole blood, isolated PBMCs, or DNA extracted from either of those sample types. Taken from cysteine to phenylalanine, the CDR3 has 14 residues. The retained sequence is limited to the CDR3, 42 bases, with the frame set at the first base. Trimming leaves V shorter by 4 bases and J shorter by 3 bases, with the junction holding 5 bases beyond the gene matches. The germline V gene sets CDR1 to SGHRS and CDR2 to YFSETQ. The origin of this receptor is a man in his thirties or forties with acute or convalescent COVID-19. Here the chain combines TRBV5-1 and TRBJ1-2, with 8 central nucleotides matching TRBD1. Specimen: peripheral blood. The CDR3 reads as follows: CASSPQTGDYGYTF. Read as DNA, the sequence is TGCGCCAGCAGCCCCCAGACAGGGGACTATGGCTACACCTTC.